This is a list of T cell receptor beta chains from one sample in a study of blood T cell repertoires in COVID-19. Using immunoSEQ multiplex PCR, the repertoire was profiled, and TCRdb retains in-frame clones only, with some absent. Of 70,000 to 95,000 clones in the sample, 90% to 95% were seen once. The specimen sequenced was peripheral blood. Every receptor here comes from a human donor with active COVID-19. The donor label of this sample is uncertain. The CDR3 runs from the conserved cysteine through the conserved F or W. A D gene is named only where the DNA matches it firmly. Size tells how often a clone was seen (once, few, many) or the class of an expanded clone, and some rows leave it out.

TGTGCCAGCAGCTTAGCACAGGGAGTACGGCAAGAGACCCAGTACTTC CASSLAQGVRQETQYF TRBV7-8 . TRBJ2-5 .
TGTGCCAGCAGCTTGGTGCCGGGGAACACTGAAGCTTTCTTT CASSLVPGNTEAFF TRBV5-5 . TRBJ1-1 .
TGTGCCACCAGTGACTTGAGGGCGGGGGGGAATGAGCAGTTCTTC CATSDLRAGGNEQFF TRBV24-1 . TRBJ2-1 TRBD2
TGTGCCAGCAGTGTCACTCGGGGGGCCCCCGGGGAGCTGTTTTTT CASSVTRGAPGELFF TRBV11-3 . TRBJ2-2 .
TGTGCCAGCAGCTTAGCGCTTATGACTCGGGTGGTGAACACTGAAGCTTTCTTT CASSLALMTRVVNTEAFF TRBV7-9 . TRBJ1-1 .
TGTGCCAGCAGTGAAGCTTTGGACAGGGGGCTGTTTAGCAATCAGCCCCAGCATTTT CASSEALDRGLFSNQPQHF TRBV6-1 once TRBJ1-5 TRBD1
TGTGCCAGCAGTAAGGCGACAGGGGGGAACACTGAAGCTTTCTTT CASSKATGGNTEAFF TRBV6-5 . TRBJ1-1 TRBD1
TGTGCCAGTAGTAGCCCCGGACAGGGGAGAGATACGCAGTATTTT CASSSPGQGRDTQYF TRBV19 . TRBJ2-3 TRBD1
TGTGCCAGCCTACCCTCGGCTCCTAGCGGGTACCAAGAGACCCAGTACTTC CASLPSAPSGYQETQYF TRBV7-6 . TRBJ2-5 TRBD2
TGTGCCAGCAGCCGCGCGGCAGGGGGATCCTACGAGCAGTACTTC CASSRAAGGSYEQYF TRBV11-3 few TRBJ2-7 TRBD1
TGTGCCAGCATCCGACAGGGGCGAGACTATGGTGGCTACACCTTC CASIRQGRDYGGYTF TRBV28 . TRBJ1-2 TRBD1
TGTGCCAGCAGTCCCCTTGTCGAGCAGTACTTC CASSPLVEQYF TRBV6-5 once TRBJ2-7 .
TGTGCCAGCAGCCCGGGGGGGAGTAACTATGGCTACACCTTC CASSPGGSNYGYTF TRBV6-6 . TRBJ1-2 .
TGCGCCAGCAGCCCGAACCCGGGGACAGATTCCTACGAGCAGTACTTC CASSPNPGTDSYEQYF TRBV4-1 . TRBJ2-7 TRBD1
TGTGCCAGCAGTTTGGTCAGGGAAGAGACCCAGTACTTC CASSLVREETQYF TRBV12-3/TRBV12-4 . TRBJ2-5 .
TGTGCCAGCAGTCCCGGGACTAGCGAGGAGACCCAGTACTTC CASSPGTSEETQYF TRBV11-3 . TRBJ2-5 TRBD2
TGTGCCAGCAGCTTAGGATGGCCCGAGAGAGGCAATAGCAATCAGCCCCAGCATTTT CASSLGWPERGNSNQPQHF TRBV7-8 . TRBJ1-5 .
TGTGCCAGCAGCTTGGGTTCACACCTCTACGAGCAGTACTTC CASSLGSHLYEQYF TRBV5-6 . TRBJ2-7 .
TGCAGCGTCGGACCGGCCCAGGGCGACGAGCAGTACTTC CSVGPAQGDEQYF TRBV29-1 . TRBJ2-7 .
TGTGCCAGCAGTATCTCCCCGGGACAGAGCAGCTCCTATAATTCACCCCTCCACTTT CASSISPGQSSSYNSPLHF TRBV2 . TRBJ1-6 TRBD1
TGTGCCAGCAGCGCCCACACAGGGAAAGGAAATGGCTACACCTTC CASSAHTGKGNGYTF TRBV9 . TRBJ1-2 .
TGCGCCAGCACCCTAACAGGGGAGGTCGGGGAGCTGTTTTTT CASTLTGEVGELFF TRBV5-1 . TRBJ2-2 .
TGTGCCAGCACCCTCGGGACAGGATCTACTGGAAACACCATATATTTT CASTLGTGSTGNTIYF TRBV6-6 . TRBJ1-3 TRBD1
TGTGCCAGCAGCCCGGGACAGGGGGTCAACACTGAAGCTTTCTTT CASSPGQGVNTEAFF TRBV5-4 . TRBJ1-1 TRBD1
TGCGCCAGCAGCCAAGATCAGGGCTCTGGAAACACCATATATTTT CASSQDQGSGNTIYF TRBV4-3 . TRBJ1-3 .
TGTGCCAGCAGCTTAACGACTAGCTCCTCCTACAATGAGCAGTTCTTC CASSLTTSSSYNEQFF TRBV13 . TRBJ2-1 TRBD2
TGCGCCAGCAGCTTGGCGGGGACAGGGTATGGGGAGACCCAGTACTTC CASSLAGTGYGETQYF TRBV5-1 . TRBJ2-5 TRBD1
TGTGCCAGCAGTGAATTGCCAGGGGTAGGAAACACCATATATTTT CASSELPGVGNTIYF TRBV25-1 . TRBJ1-3 .
TGCGCCAGCAGTGGCAGCGCAAACACCGGGGAGCTGTTTTTT CASSGSANTGELFF TRBV10-1 . TRBJ2-2 .
TGTGCCAGCAGTGACAGGGGTATGAATAATGAAAAACTGTTTTTT CASSDRGMNNEKLFF TRBV6-1 . TRBJ1-4 .
TGTGCCAGTAGTATCCTCCGACAGTCTAACTATGGCTACACCTTC CASSILRQSNYGYTF TRBV19 . TRBJ1-2 .
TGCAGTGCAATCCGGGACTACGAGCAGTACTTC CSAIRDYEQYF TRBV20-1 . TRBJ2-7 .
TGTGCCAGCAGCTCCAGGAGTGGGACAGAGACTTACAATGAGCAGTTCTTC CASSSRSGTETYNEQFF TRBV28 . TRBJ2-1 TRBD1
TGTGCCAGCAGTTTAGGGGACAAGTCCTACGAGCAGTACTTC CASSLGDKSYEQYF TRBV28 . TRBJ2-7 .
TGTGCCAGCAGCCAAAAAATACAGTTACCATACAGCACAGATACGCAGTATTTT CASSQKIQLPYSTDTQYF TRBV5-4 . TRBJ2-3 .
TGTGCCAGCCGCGGCGAGGGGGTGCAGTTCTTC CASRGEGVQFF TRBV28 . TRBJ2-1 .
TGTGCCAGCTCACCGTCTGCTTTAGCTCAGCCCCAGCATTTT CASSPSALAQPQHF TRBV18 . TRBJ1-5 .
TGTGCCAGCGTTCGTAGCGGGAGGATCGGTGAGCAGTTCTTC CASVRSGRIGEQFF TRBV28 . TRBJ2-1 TRBD2
TGTGCCACCAGCAGGTCCAGACAGGGGGCAAACGAGCAGTACTTC CATSRSRQGANEQYF TRBV15 . TRBJ2-7 TRBD1
TGTGCCAGCAGTGAGGACGACAGGGGTCCCCCTCAAAAAGGCTACACCTTC CASSEDDRGPPQKGYTF TRBV2 . TRBJ1-2 TRBD1
TGTGCCAGCAGTGAAGGGGGCTGGGGCAATCAGCCCCAGCATTTT CASSEGGWGNQPQHF TRBV2 . TRBJ1-5 .
TGTGCCAGCAGCCACGAGAGGCTAGCTATCCGCGAGCAGTTCTTC CASSHERLAIREQFF TRBV5-4 . TRBJ2-1 .
TGCGCCAGCAGCTCGGGACAAGAGACCCAGTACTTC CASSSGQETQYF TRBV5-1 . TRBJ2-5 .
TGTGCCACCCGACAGGGCTACGAGCAGTACTTC CATRQGYEQYF TRBV6-5 . TRBJ2-7 TRBD1
TGCGCCAGCAGCCAAGAGGTCCAGGGGGCAGGTGGCTACACCTTC CASSQEVQGAGGYTF TRBV4-1 . TRBJ1-2 TRBD1
TGTGCCAGCAGTTCTTCTTCGACAGGCTTGTTGCCCCAGCATTTT CASSSSSTGLLPQHF TRBV6-5 . TRBJ1-5 .
TGTGCCAGCAGCCAAGTTCAGCGGGGCGAGCAGTTCTTC CASSQVQRGEQFF TRBV3-1/TRBV3-2 . TRBJ2-1 TRBD2
TGTGCCAGCAGTTACAATCTAGCGGGAGGGTCCCTCTGGTACAATGAGCAGTTCTTC CASSYNLAGGSLWYNEQFF TRBV6-2/TRBV6-3 . TRBJ2-1 TRBD2